What follows are 26 T cell receptor beta chains derived from one specimen sequenced in a study of cytomegalovirus exposure and HLA in healthy donors (dated by TCRdb to the late 2010s). Library construction relied on the immunoSEQ multiplex PCR assay. Drawn from immuneACCESS, this table holds only the in-frame rearrangements with V and J called that TCRdb kept. Clones are partly lost; checked studies trace under half to an unresolved V gene and leave the rest unexplained. The sample table contains 110,000 to 150,000 clones; only one count was recorded for about 94% of them. Jointly, the top ten make up 1.8% of the sample. The specimen was PBMCs. Every receptor here comes from a man aged 18 to 35 in good health and CMV-seropositive.

The V and J genes are TRBV30 and TRBJ1-5; D perhaps matches TRBD1 (6 bases). Trimming pared 3 bases from V and 7 bases from J, leaving 13 bases between. Germline assignment: CDR1 GTSNPN and CDR2 SVGIG (reference sequence). There are 13 residues in the CDR3. The CDR3: CAWSTQGQQPQHF. In DNA, the CDR3 is TGTGCCTGGAGCACCCAGGGACAACAGCCCCAGCATTTT. The entire variable domain, with the rest obtained from reference TRBV30 and TRBJ1-5, is as follows: SQTIHQWPATLVQPVGSPLSLECTVEGTSNPNLYWYRQAAGRGLQLLFYSVGIGQISSEVPQNLSASRPQDRQFILSSKKLLLSDSGFYLCAWSTQGQQPQHFGDGTRLSIL.

The chain employs TRBV28 and TRBJ1-1; 10 bases are shared with TRBD1. The CDR3 sequence is 13 residues long. The junction had 4 bases not matched to a gene; V was cut back by 6 bases and J by 6 bases. Germline-derived CDR1 and CDR2 are MDHEN and SYDVKM. CDR3 DNA sequence: TGTGCCAGCAGCTGGGGACAGGGGTCTGAAGCTTTCTTT. Amino acid sequence: CASSWGQGSEAFF.

This chain joins TRBV29-1 and TRBJ2-7; D ambiguous. Trimming left V 3 bases short and J 4 bases short, with 7 bases between. The length of the CDR3 is 11 residues. Germline V lookup: CDR1 SQVTM, CDR2 ANQGSEA. Written as DNA, the CDR3 is TGCAGCGTTGATCTCGAGTACGAGCAGTACTTC. Translated: CSVDLEYEQYF.

The J gene is TRBJ2-1, the V gene TRBV7-2; TRBD2 matches at 14 bases. V gave up 0 bases and J gave up 8 bases; unmatched junction bases: 3. Germline V gives CDR1 SGHTA, CDR2 FQGNSA. The CDR3 sequence is 16 residues long. The CDR3 DNA reads as TGTGCCAGCAGCTTAGCTCGGACTAGCGGGAGGTATGAGCAGTTCTTC. Translating gives CASSLARTSGRYEQFF.

This clone was found once. V is TRBV13 and J is TRBJ2-1; the match to TRBD1 covers 7 bases. This CDR3 is built from 17 residues. CDR1 and CDR2 (germline): PRHDT, FYEKMQ (reference sequence). The J segment lost 4 bases and the V segment lost 4 bases, leaving 13 bases of the junction unmatched. The CDR3 DNA reads as TGTGCCAGCAGCTCTCCCCGGACAGGTGCAGGGTACAATGAGCAGTTCTTC. Its translation: CASSSPRTGAGYNEQFF.

The chain uses TRBV25-1 and TRBJ1-2, with a tentative D call TRBD1 (6 bases). CDR3 length equals 13 residues. CDR1 is MGHDK and CDR2 is SYGVNS in the germline V gene. Deletions cut 5 bases from V and 4 bases from J, with 11 bases between. CDR3 sequence reads: CASSHEGVYGYTF. The CDR3 DNA reads as TGTGCCAGCAGTCATGAGGGGGTCTATGGCTACACCTTC.

The DNA for the CDR3 is TGTGCCAGCAGTCGACTAGCGGGAGTTCCAGATACGCAGTATTTT. Its translation: CASSRLAGVPDTQYF. The rearrangement joins TRBV27 to TRBJ2-3; 12 bases agree with TRBD2. V shed 5 bases and J 4 bases; nucleotides not matched to a gene: 4. Germline CDR1 and CDR2: MNHEY and SMNVEV (reference sequence). This CDR3 has 15 residues.

A single count supports this clone. V and J are TRBV6-1 and TRBJ2-3, with unresolved D. Germline lookup yields CDR1 MNHNS and CDR2 SASEGT. The V and J ends lost 6 bases and 7 bases respectively, with 8 bases between them. This CDR3 spans 11 amino acids. CDR3 sequence: CASRNSYTQYF. In DNA form, the CDR3 reads TGTGCCAGCAGGAACTCATATACGCAGTATTTT.

The chain recombines TRBV5-1 with TRBJ2-5; tentatively, D is TRBD2 (5 bases). Per the germline V gene, CDR1 is SGHRS and CDR2 is YFSETQ. The CDR3 runs to 14 residues. The germline V and J ends were trimmed by 4 bases and 4 bases, with 14 bases remaining between them. DNA for the CDR3: TGCGCCAGCAGCCCGGGAACTAGAGGAGAGACCCAGTACTTC. This encodes CASSPGTRGETQYF.

The rearrangement links TRBV5-1 to TRBJ2-1, with TRBD2 matching over 12 bases. V lost 2 bases to trimming and J lost 0 bases; unmatched junction nucleotides: 9. The CDR3 is made up of 19 amino acids. Germline CDR1 reads SGHRS; CDR2 reads YFSETQ. CDR3 amino acids: CASSLTGTSGPLSYNEQFF. The DNA of the CDR3 is TGCGCCAGCAGCTTAACCGGGACTAGCGGGCCCCTCTCCTACAATGAGCAGTTCTTC. Together with reference TRBV5-1 and TRBJ2-1, the CDR3 gives the full variable domain: KAGVTQTPRYLIKTRGQQVTLSCSPISGHRSVSWYQQTPGQGLQFLFEYFSETQRNKGNFPGRFSGRQFSNSRSEMNVSTLELGDSALYLCASSLTGTSGPLSYNEQFFGPGTRLTVL.

This chain connects TRBV5-1 to TRBJ2-2; D is undetermined. Germline CDR1 and CDR2: SGHRS and YFSETQ. Between the trimmed V and J ends, which lost 0 bases and 4 bases, there was a span of 13 bases. The CDR3 runs to 16 residues. The DNA of the CDR3 is TGCGCCAGCAGCTTGGGGCTTAGACTCAGCACCGGGGAGCTGTTTTTT. The encoded protein is CASSLGLRLSTGELFF.

V gene TRBV28 combines with J gene TRBJ1-2, with D possibly being TRBD1 (6 bases). Per germline, CDR1 MDHEN and CDR2 SYDVKM. The V end lost 6 bases, the J end lost 3 bases, and 11 bases lay between the germline ends. The CDR3 covers 13 residues. The CDR3: CASSLRGDYGYTF. Here the CDR3 DNA reads TGTGCCAGCAGCCTCAGGGGTGACTATGGCTACACCTTC.

The chain joins TRBV19 to TRBJ1-2; 8 bases align to TRBD1. The CDR3 loop spans 13 amino acids. The germline V gene encodes CDR1 LNHDA and CDR2 SQIVND (reference sequence). With V trimmed by 1 base and J by 7 bases, 2 bases remained unmatched. The CDR3 sequence: CASSIGTGSGYTF. The CDR3 DNA reads as TGTGCCAGTAGTATAGGGACAGGGAGTGGCTACACCTTC. The whole variable domain, filled in from reference TRBV19 and TRBJ1-2, reads DGGITQSPKYLFRKEGQNVTLSCEQNLNHDAMYWYRQDPGQGLRLIYYSQIVNDFQKGDIAEGYSVSREKKESFPLTVTSAQKNPTAFYLCASSIGTGSGYTFGSGTRLTVV.

This chain joins TRBV2 and TRBJ1-5, with 7 bases identical to TRBD1. There are 15 residues in the CDR3. CDR1 is SNHLY, CDR2 FYNNEI, per germline. J lost 0 bases, V lost 5 bases, and 4 bases had no gene match. CDR3 nucleotides: TGTGCCAGCAGTCAGGGGGTGGGTAGCAATCAGCCCCAGCATTTT. Amino acid sequence: CASSQGVGSNQPQHF.

The rearrangement uses TRBV5-1 and TRBJ2-7; the D gene is possibly TRBD2 (6 bases). The V gene lost 0 bases and the J gene lost 6 bases, with 7 bases spanning the gap. Germline V gene lookup returns CDR1 SGHRS and CDR2 YFSETQ. The CDR3 spans 12 residues. The CDR3 DNA reads as TGCGCCAGCAGCTTGGGGGGAGGCGAGCAGTACTTC. Protein sequence: CASSLGGGEQYF.

This clone was counted between two and nine times. The rearrangement uses TRBV2 and TRBJ2-3; TRBD2 matches 7 bases. The V and J ends lost 6 bases and 6 bases, in that order; junction bases with no gene match: 12. The CDR3 sequence is 15 residues long. In germline, CDR1 is SNHLY, CDR2 FYNNEI. The CDR3 region is CASRGDLLAVDTQYF. The CDR3 DNA follows: TGTGCCAGCAGGGGGGACCTGCTAGCGGTGGATACGCAGTATTTT. Full variable domain (remainder filled in from reference TRBV2 and TRBJ2-3): EPEVTQTPSHQVTQMGQEVILRCVPISNHLYFYWYRQILGQKVEFLVSFYNNEISEKSEIFDDQFSVERPDGSNFTLKIRSTKLEDSAMYFCASRGDLLAVDTQYFGPGTRLTVL.

The chain recombines TRBV7-2 with TRBJ2-1, with D possibly being TRBD2 (6 bases). V was trimmed by 3 bases and J by 9 bases, leaving 18 bases between them. The CDR3 is 15 residues long. Germline loops: CDR1 SGHTA, CDR2 FQGNSA. In DNA form, the CDR3 reads TGTGCCAGCAGCTTCGCACTAGCAGCTCGGGGTGAGCAGTTCTTC. It yields the protein CASSFALAARGEQFF. Variable domain in full (rest from reference TRBV7-2 and TRBJ2-1): GAGVSQSPSNKVTEKGKDVELRCDPISGHTALYWYRQSLGQGLEFLIYFQGNSAPDKSGLPSDRFSAERTGGSVSTLTIQRTQQEDSAVYLCASSFALAARGEQFFGPGTRLTVL.

The V call is TRBV5-1, the J call TRBJ2-7, with 9 bases aligning to TRBD1. Per germline, CDR1 SGHRS and CDR2 YFSETQ. The CDR3 has 14 amino acids. V gave up 1 base and J gave up 6 bases; unmatched junction bases: 5. CDR3 bases: TGCGCCAGCAGCTTGCGGGACAGGGCCTCCGAGCAGTACTTC. Amino acid sequence: CASSLRDRASEQYF.

For this clone: Its ends do not fully match the called genes, so a read error is possible. The chain couples TRBV7-7 to TRBJ2-7; TRBD1 aligns across 10 bases. The CDR3 has 19 amino acids. Germline V gene lookup returns CDR1 SSHAT and CDR2 FNYEAQ (reference sequence). The CDR3 region is CASSSFPEGTGDSYYEQYF. The DNA for the CDR3 is TGTGCTAGCAGCTCATTCCCTGAGGGGACAGGGGATTCCTACTACGAGCAGTACTTC.

The chain is built from TRBV4-2 and TRBJ2-7; a weak D match, TRBD1 (6 bases). Germline V gives CDR1 LGHNA, CDR2 YNFKEQ. The CDR3 sequence is 14 residues long. V was pared by 4 bases and J by 1 base, with 11 bases between. The DNA for the CDR3 is TGTGCCAGCAGCCCCGGGACAAGATCCTACGAGCAGTACTTC. As protein: CASSPGTRSYEQYF.

The chain employs TRBV6-5 and TRBJ2-7; 9 bases match TRBD2. Trimming removed 8 bases from V and 7 bases from J; junction bases left unmatched: 12. Germline values: CDR1 MNHEY, CDR2 SVGAGI. The CDR3 sequence is 14 residues long. CDR3 amino acids: CASQPLAGAGEQYF. In DNA form, the CDR3 reads TGTGCCAGCCAACCCTTAGCGGGAGCAGGGGAGCAGTACTTC.

This rearrangement joins TRBV6-1 to TRBJ2-7, with D tentatively TRBD2 (5 bases). Germline V lookup: CDR1 MNHNS, CDR2 SASEGT. This CDR3 spans 13 amino acids. With 10 bases removed from V and 2 bases from J, the gap between germline ends came to 15 bases. The CDR3 nucleotides are TGTGCCACCCTTTGGAGGAGGACCTACGAGCAGTACTTC. Amino acid sequence: CATLWRRTYEQYF.

This clone was found once. The chain joins TRBV6-6 to TRBJ1-2; 7 bases match TRBD1. Germline CDR1 and CDR2: MNHNY and SVGAGI (reference sequence). The CDR3 is 15 residues long. The V segment lost 6 bases and the J segment 4 bases; nucleotides outside the gene matches: 11. The CDR3 sequence is CASSPTGTSRYGYTF. CDR3 nucleotide sequence: TGTGCCAGCAGCCCGACAGGGACCTCTCGCTATGGCTACACCTTC.

V and J are TRBV5-3 and TRBJ2-1; 7 positions agree with TRBD2. TRBV5-3 is an ORF for which the function is uncertain. This CDR3 contains 15 residues. The J segment lost 4 bases and the V segment lost 3 bases, leaving 7 bases of the junction unmatched. CDR3 amino acids: CARSSRLAAYNEQFF. CDR3 DNA sequence: TGTGCCAGAAGCTCCCGTCTAGCGGCATACAATGAGCAGTTCTTC.

This chain connects TRBV2 to TRBJ2-5; D is unclear. Trimming removed 8 bases at V and 2 bases at J, with 9 bases between. The CDR3 covers 12 residues. The germline gives CDR1 SNHLY, CDR2 FYNNEI. DNA for the CDR3: TGTGCCAGCGGCAGCGCACAAGAGACCCAGTACTTC. Translated, it gives CASGSAQETQYF.

This sequence joins TRBV2 and TRBJ2-7; maybe TRBD2 (6 bases). Germline CDR1 SNHLY, CDR2 FYNNEI. V lost 6 bases and J lost 6, with 12 bases in between. The CDR3 consists of 12 residues. The CDR3 loop reads CASRDGSSEQYF. In DNA form, the CDR3 reads TGTGCCAGCAGGGACGGGAGTAGCGAGCAGTACTTC. The whole variable domain, remainder taken from reference TRBV2 and TRBJ2-7, is EPEVTQTPSHQVTQMGQEVILRCVPISNHLYFYWYRQILGQKVEFLVSFYNNEISEKSEIFDDQFSVERPDGSNFTLKIRSTKLEDSAMYFCASRDGSSEQYFGPGTRLTVT.